A single sample gave rise to the 21 T cell receptor beta chains below, sequenced in a study of cytomegalovirus exposure and HLA in healthy donors. PCR employed 60 Vbeta and 13 Jbeta primers. Sequencing was performed with immunoSEQ multiplex PCR; in TCRdb, only in-frame clones are kept and a portion is missing. The sample contains fewer than 150,000 clones, 70% to 80% of which appear only once. The sequenced material came from PBMCs. Source of these receptors: a woman in her forties or fifties in good health and CMV-seronegative.

This sequence joins TRBV10-3 and TRBJ1-6; possibly TRBD1 for D (6 bases). The V end was cut by 10 bases, the J end by 5 bases, with 18 bases between. Germline CDR1 is ENHRY and CDR2 is SYGVKD. This CDR3 spans 15 amino acids. Here the CDR3 reads CASQGGGGNNSPLHF. DNA for the CDR3: TGTGCCAGCCAAGGGGGGGGCGGAAATAATTCACCCCTCCACTTT.

This chain connects TRBV18 to TRBJ1-5; 7 bases agree with TRBD1. Unmatched junction bases numbered 4, after V lost 4 bases and J lost 1 base. Per the germline V gene, CDR1 is KGHSH and CDR2 is LQKENI. The CDR3 has 15 amino acids. The CDR3, as DNA: TGTGCCAGCTCACTAGGACAGGCGAGCAATCAGCCCCAGCATTTT. This translates into CASSLGQASNQPQHF.

The chain is built from TRBV30 and TRBJ1-6, with D unresolved. Germline V CDR1 and CDR2: GTSNPN, SVGIG (reference sequence). The CDR3 sequence is 13 residues long. V gave up 2 bases and J gave up 11 bases, with 13 bases separating them. The CDR3 DNA is TGTGCCTGGAGTCCCGGGAGGCAAGCACCCCTCCACTTT. This sequence encodes CAWSPGRQAPLHF.

The V and J genes are TRBV11-2 and TRBJ2-2; maybe TRBD2 (6 bases). Trimming pared 1 base from V and 5 bases from J, leaving 14 bases between. CDR1 and CDR2 (germline): SGHAT, FQNNGV. This CDR3 has 16 amino acids. In DNA, the CDR3 is TGTGCCAGCAGCTTAGGGGGAGGCAGAGGGACCGGGGAGCTGTTTTTT. Translating gives CASSLGGGRGTGELFF.

V gene TRBV23-1 combines with J gene TRBJ2-5; TRBD1 might be the D (6 bases). TRBV23-1 falls under the ORF class, with uncertain function. The CDR3 has 15 amino acids. The V end lost 4 bases, the J end lost 3 bases, and 15 bases lay between the germline ends. The CDR3: CASSRRNGQKETQYF. The CDR3 DNA follows: TGCGCCAGCAGTCGACGGAATGGACAGAAAGAGACCCAGTACTTC.

This chain links TRBV27 with TRBJ1-5; the D is unclear. The germline V gene encodes CDR1 MNHEY and CDR2 SMNVEV (reference sequence). Trimming removed 2 bases at V and 1 base at J, with 9 bases between. The CDR3 loop spans 15 amino acids. CDR3 nucleotides: TGTGCCAGCAGTTTACCAGTCTCCAGCAATCAGCCCCAGCATTTT. As protein: CASSLPVSSNQPQHF.

The rearrangement joins TRBV4-1 to TRBJ1-1; D uncertain. The CDR3 is 14 amino acids. The germline gives CDR1 MGHRA, CDR2 YSYEKL. V was shortened by 0 bases and J by 4 bases, with 9 bases between the two germline ends. The CDR3 bases are TGCGCCAGCAGCCAAGAGGTACGGAGCACTGAAGCTTTCTTT. Translated: CASSQEVRSTEAFF.

This chain links TRBV18 with TRBJ2-1, with 7 bases aligning to TRBD1. This CDR3 region has 14 residues. V gave up 3 bases and J gave up 3 bases; unmatched junction bases: 2. Germline assignment: CDR1 KGHSH and CDR2 LQKENI. The CDR3 region has the DNA TGTGCCAGCTCACCCCGGGACAGCTACAATGAGCAGTTCTTC. It specifies CASSPRDSYNEQFF.

In its sample, this clone was seen a few times. The V gene is TRBV2, the J gene TRBJ1-3, with unresolved D. The CDR3 is 16 amino acids. The V gene lost 2 bases and the J gene lost 2 bases, with 13 bases spanning the gap. Germline CDR1 and CDR2: SNHLY and FYNNEI. This chain's CDR3 is CASSELRGVTGNTIYF. The CDR3, as DNA: TGTGCCAGCAGTGAACTGCGCGGAGTCACTGGAAACACCATATATTTT.

The genes are TRBV5-5 and TRBJ1-6, with D uncertain. V lost 0 bases to trimming and J lost 10 bases, with 14 bases between them. In germline, CDR1 is SGHKS, CDR2 YYEKEE (reference sequence). This CDR3 has 15 residues. The CDR3 DNA is TGTGCCAGCAGCTTGGATCTCAGTCCGGGGTCACCCCTCCACTTT. This sequence encodes CASSLDLSPGSPLHF.

This chain's CDR3 is CASSLDLRGGTGELFF. CDR3 DNA sequence: TGTGCCAGCAGCTTAGATCTTCGGGGGGGCACCGGGGAGCTGTTTTTT. The chain employs TRBV7-2 and TRBJ2-2; TRBD2 matches at 8 bases. The CDR3 is made up of 16 amino acids. V shed 1 base, J shed 4 bases, and the junction held 5 bases outside the gene matches. Germline values: CDR1 SGHTA, CDR2 FQGNSA.

The chain carries TRBV13 and TRBJ2-5; 10 nucleotides agree with TRBD1. Germline-derived CDR1 and CDR2 are PRHDT and FYEKMQ (reference sequence). The V gene end was trimmed by 5 bases and the J gene end by 5 bases; junction bases not matched to a gene: 8. The CDR3 consists of 15 residues. CDR3 loop: CASSIGTGDRETQYF. The DNA of the CDR3 is TGTGCCAGCAGCATCGGGACAGGGGATAGGGAGACCCAGTACTTC.

In DNA form, the CDR3 reads TGTGCCAGCAGCTCAACACGTCAGGGGGTTTCTTTCAATGAGCAGTTCTTC. Amino acids: CASSSTRQGVSFNEQFF. The chain combines TRBV7-9 with TRBJ2-1; 7 bases fit TRBD1. J was trimmed by 6 bases and V by 4 bases; bases with no gene match: 15. This CDR3 comprises 17 residues. CDR1 SEHNR and CDR2 FQNEAQ come from the germline V gene (reference sequence).

This chain links TRBV7-9 with TRBJ1-2; D not resolved. Germline CDR1 is SEHNR and CDR2 is FQNEAQ (reference sequence). This CDR3 comprises 13 residues. V was shortened by 7 bases and J by 5 bases, with 14 bases between the two germline ends. DNA of the CDR3: TGTGCCAGCACCAACTCCAGGATGTATGGCTACACCTTC. Its protein product is CASTNSRMYGYTF. The full variable domain, in which reference TRBV7-9 and TRBJ1-2 provide the parts outside the CDR3, is DTGVSQNPRHKITKRGQNVTFRCDPISEHNRLYWYRQTLGQGPEFLTYFQNEAQLEKSRLLSDRFSAERPKGSFSTLEIQRTEQGDSAMYLCASTNSRMYGYTFGSGTRLTVV.

This chain uses TRBV29-1 with TRBJ2-2; the match to TRBD2 covers 13 bases. The V and J ends lost 6 bases and 1 base, in that order; junction bases with no gene match: 2. The CDR3 contains 15 residues. CDR1 is SQVTM, CDR2 ANQGSEA, per germline. The CDR3 nucleotides are TGCAGCGTAAGGACTAGCGGGGGGAACACCGGGGAGCTGTTTTTT. It translates to CSVRTSGGNTGELFF.

V and J are TRBV6-4 and TRBJ2-3, with a weak D call TRBD2 (5 bases). In germline, CDR1 is MRHNA, CDR2 SNTAGT. This CDR3 comprises 13 residues. Between the trimmed V and J ends, which lost 5 bases and 0 bases, there was a span of 6 bases. The CDR3 region is CASSPGSTDTQYF. The CDR3 nucleotides are TGTGCCAGCAGTCCGGGGAGCACAGATACGCAGTATTTT.

The chain uses TRBV6-6 and TRBJ1-4; 11 nucleotides match TRBD1. The CDR3 has 15 residues. From germline, CDR1 is MNHNY and CDR2 SVGAGI (reference sequence). The ends lost 0 bases at V and 8 bases at J; junction bases unmatched: 2. The CDR3 reads CASSYSGQGDEKLFF. DNA for the CDR3: TGTGCCAGCAGTTACTCGGGACAGGGGGACGAAAAACTGTTTTTT.

The CDR3 DNA follows: TGTGCCAGCAGCGTTAGAGGACAGGGGGCGAACAATGAGCAGTTCTTC. Translation gives CASSVRGQGANNEQFF. The chain joins TRBV9 to TRBJ2-1, with 11 nucleotides matching TRBD1. Unmatched junction bases numbered 6, after V lost 2 bases and J lost 5 bases. The CDR3 is made up of 16 amino acids. The germline CDR1 and CDR2 sequences are SGDLS and YYNGEE. The full variable domain, rest sourced from reference TRBV9 and TRBJ2-1, is DSGVTQTPKHLITATGQRVTLRCSPRSGDLSVYWYQQSLDQGLQFLIQYYNGEERAKGNILERFSAQQFPDLHSELNLSSLELGDSALYFCASSVRGQGANNEQFFGPGTRLTVL.

This clone appeared a few times. The chain couples TRBV18 to TRBJ2-1; 13 bases fit TRBD2. After removal of 6 bases from V and 7 bases from J, the junction contained 9 bases not matched to a gene. The CDR3 is 16 amino acids. Germline V gene data show CDR1 as KGHSH and CDR2 as LQKENI. The CDR3 DNA follows: TGTGCCAGCTCCCCCCTACTAGCGGGGGGGCTTAATGAGCAGTTCTTC. It translates to CASSPLLAGGLNEQFF.

V gene TRBV7-9 combines with J gene TRBJ2-3; D is possibly TRBD2 (6 bases). Germline V lookup: CDR1 SEHNR, CDR2 FQNEAQ (reference sequence). The CDR3 contains 19 residues. Between the trimmed V and J ends, which lost 1 base and 0 bases, there was a span of 20 bases. CDR3 protein: CASSLVRTIKRGSTDTQYF. In nucleotides, the CDR3 is TGTGCCAGCAGCTTAGTGAGGACTATTAAGCGCGGAAGCACAGATACGCAGTATTTT.

The chain recombines TRBV28 with TRBJ1-4; a possible D gene is TRBD1 (5 bases). Per germline, CDR1 MDHEN and CDR2 SYDVKM. The V gene lost 3 bases and the J gene lost 5 bases, with 10 bases spanning the gap. The CDR3 runs to 14 residues. The CDR3 coding sequence is TGTGCCAGCAGTTTGGTACAGGCCAATGAAAAACTGTTTTTT. Translated: CASSLVQANEKLFF.